The rows below give T cell receptor beta chains drawn from one sample of a study of PD-1 blockade in classical Hodgkin lymphoma. Sequencing used immunoSEQ multiplex PCR; TCRdb keeps in-frame clones, though not all of them. The table has tens of thousands of clones, 55% to 75% seen once. This specimen was peripheral blood mononuclear cells (PBMCs), taken before the second cycle of nivolumab. The receptors were gathered from a human donor with classical Hodgkin lymphoma. Both conserved end residues are part of each CDR3. A D gene is named only where the DNA matches it firmly. Clone sizes are given selectively: once, few, many, or a class where the clone is expanded.

clone size	J gene	CDR3 length	V gene	D gene	CDR3 protein	CDR3 DNA
-	TRBJ1-1	19	TRBV30	TRBD1	CAWSVRVLGQGNLGTEAFF	TGTGCCTGGAGTGTAAGGGTCTTGGGACAGGGCAATTTAGGCACTGAAGCTTTCTTT
-	TRBJ1-5	16	TRBV27	TRBD1	CASRPDGQGSNQPQHF	TGTGCCAGCAGACCCGACGGACAGGGTAGCAATCAGCCCCAGCATTTT
-	TRBJ2-3	15	TRBV18	TRBD1	CASSSGQVGTDTQYF	TGTGCCAGCTCATCCGGACAGGTCGGCACAGATACGCAGTATTTT
-	TRBJ2-7	14	TRBV5-4	TRBD1	CASTLGQGAYEQYF	TGTGCCAGCACGTTGGGACAGGGTGCATACGAGCAGTACTTC
few	TRBJ1-5	16	TRBV2	-	CASTLRVRDSNQPQHF	TGTGCCAGCACCTTAAGGGTCAGGGATAGCAATCAGCCCCAGCATTTT
few	TRBJ1-6	15	TRBV5-1	TRBD1	CASSTGQGEGSPLHF	TGCGCCAGCAGCACCGGACAGGGCGAAGGATCACCCCTCCACTTT
-	TRBJ1-1	14	TRBV4-3	TRBD1	CASSPDGTAVEAFF	TGCGCCAGCAGCCCCGACGGGACAGCCGTTGAAGCTTTCTTT
few	TRBJ2-5	13	TRBV2	-	CASSEDWAETQYF	TGTGCCAGCAGTGAAGACTGGGCGGAGACCCAGTACTTC
-	TRBJ1-2	15	TRBV28	-	CASSGYSLGEYGYTF	TGTGCCAGCAGTGGATACAGCCTAGGGGAATATGGCTACACCTTC
-	TRBJ2-4	12	TRBV9	-	CASSTTDSIQYF	TGTGCCAGCAGCACAACCGACAGTATTCAGTACTTC
-	TRBJ2-3	16	TRBV7-2	-	CASSPRTASSTDTQYF	TGTGCCAGCAGCCCACGGACAGCTTCTAGCACAGATACGCAGTATTTT
-	TRBJ1-4	16	TRBV30	-	CAWSVRRSATNEKLFF	TGTGCCTGGAGTGTGAGGCGGTCTGCAACTAATGAAAAACTGTTTTTT
once	TRBJ1-1	13	TRBV5-1	-	CASRDQMNTEAFF	TGCGCCAGCAGGGACCAGATGAACACTGAAGCTTTCTTT
-	TRBJ2-7	15	TRBV10-1	-	CASPRERQATYEQYF	TGCGCCAGCCCCCGGGAGAGACAGGCTACCTACGAGCAGTACTTC